The entry below gives a single T cell receptor (beta chain) sequence along with its context. Its antigen remains unidentified. This sample was included in a study of cytomegalovirus exposure and HLA in healthy donors. The PCR employed 60 Vbeta primers together with 13 Jbeta primers. Produced via immunoSEQ multiplex PCR; TCRdb's table is partial and in-frame only. The table has about 130,000 clones, roughly 80% seen once; the top ten hold 1% to 1.5%. Germline CDR1 and CDR2: MDHEN and SYDVKM. This CDR3 is 14 amino acids long. V was cut by 6 bases and J by 3 bases, with 12 bases left in between. The study's findings and limits: Likely technical artifact: a cluster of highly shared sequence variants. Later analysis revealed greater clonal expansion in HLA-associated TCR beta chains than in equally common others. An assumption of roughly uniform sequencing depth across donors underlay the presence/absence analyses. Researchers reported from a later analysis that most CMV-associated TCR beta chains appeared HLA-restricted.

The specimen sequenced was PBMCs. The genes are TRBV28 and TRBJ1-5; tentative D call: TRBD1 (6 bases). The receptor was derived from a female donor in good health and CMV-seronegative. CDR3 sequence (DNA): TGTGCCAGCAGACAACGACAGGTCAATCAGCCCCAGCATTTT. Translating gives CASRQRQVNQPQHF.